This TCR beta chain was sequenced in a study of technical replicates of blood from a handful of donors. V was pared by 1 base and J by 6 bases, with 15 bases between. Germline CDR1 and CDR2: SEHNR and FQNEAQ (reference sequence). This CDR3 spans 15 amino acids. Profiling relied on immunoSEQ multiplex PCR, and the TCRdb table lists in-frame clones only, not all of them. Among about 49,000 clones listed, 80% to 95% were seen once. The chain carries TRBV7-9 and TRBJ1-1, with D possibly matching TRBD1 (5 bases). The receptor was isolated from a human donor in good health. Some clones in this sample may be carry-over from other donors' samples. The source material was PBMCs. The CDR3 coding sequence is TGTGCCAGCAGCTTAGACTCAGGGCGAGACCCTGAAGCTTTCTTT. Translated, it gives CASSLDSGRDPEAFF. The full variable domain, its missing parts supplied by reference TRBV7-9 and TRBJ1-1, is DTGVSQNPRHKITKRGQNVTFRCDPISEHNRLYWYRQTLGQGPEFLTYFQNEAQLEKSRLLSDRFSAERPKGSFSTLEIQRTEQGDSAMYLCASSLDSGRDPEAFFGQGTRLTVV.